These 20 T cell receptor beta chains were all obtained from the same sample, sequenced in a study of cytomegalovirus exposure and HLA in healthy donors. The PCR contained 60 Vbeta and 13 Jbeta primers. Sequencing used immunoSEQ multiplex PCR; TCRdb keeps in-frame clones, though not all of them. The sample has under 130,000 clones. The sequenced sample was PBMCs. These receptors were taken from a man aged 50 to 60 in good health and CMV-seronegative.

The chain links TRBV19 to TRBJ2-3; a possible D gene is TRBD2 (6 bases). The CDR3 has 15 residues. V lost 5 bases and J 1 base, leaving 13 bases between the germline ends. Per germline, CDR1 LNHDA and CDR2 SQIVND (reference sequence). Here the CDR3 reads CASSLAGTRTDTQYF. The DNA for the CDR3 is TGTGCCAGTAGTTTGGCCGGGACTCGCACAGATACGCAGTATTTT.

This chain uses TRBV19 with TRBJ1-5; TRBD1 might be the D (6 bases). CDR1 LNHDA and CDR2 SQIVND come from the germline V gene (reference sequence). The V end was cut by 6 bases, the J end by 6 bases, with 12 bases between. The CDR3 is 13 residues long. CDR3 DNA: TGTGCCAGTAGCTCAGGGGTGAGTCAGCCCCAGCATTTT. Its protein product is CASSSGVSQPQHF.

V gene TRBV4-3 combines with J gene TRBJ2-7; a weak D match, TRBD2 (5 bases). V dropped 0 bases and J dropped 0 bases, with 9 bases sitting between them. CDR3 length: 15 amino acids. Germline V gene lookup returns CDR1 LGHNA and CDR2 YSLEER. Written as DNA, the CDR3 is TGCGCCAGCAGCCAAGACGCTGGGAGCTCCTACGAGCAGTACTTC. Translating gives CASSQDAGSSYEQYF.

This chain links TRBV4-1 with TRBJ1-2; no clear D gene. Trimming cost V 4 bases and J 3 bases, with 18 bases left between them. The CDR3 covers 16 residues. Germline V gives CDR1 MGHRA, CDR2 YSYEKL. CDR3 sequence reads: CASSPPMGWNDYGYTF. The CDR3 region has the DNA TGCGCCAGCAGCCCTCCGATGGGCTGGAACGACTATGGCTACACCTTC.

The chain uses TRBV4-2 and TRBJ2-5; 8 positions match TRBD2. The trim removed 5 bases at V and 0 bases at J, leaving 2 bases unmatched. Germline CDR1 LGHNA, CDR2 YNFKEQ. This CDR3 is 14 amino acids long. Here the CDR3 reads CASSVSGNQETQYF. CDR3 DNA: TGTGCCAGCAGCGTTAGCGGGAACCAAGAGACCCAGTACTTC.

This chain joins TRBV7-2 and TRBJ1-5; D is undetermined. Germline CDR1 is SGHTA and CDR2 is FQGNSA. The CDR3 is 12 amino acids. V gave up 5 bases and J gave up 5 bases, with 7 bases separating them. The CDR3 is CASSRLDQPQHF. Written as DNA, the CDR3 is TGTGCCAGCAGCCGGTTGGATCAGCCCCAGCATTTT.

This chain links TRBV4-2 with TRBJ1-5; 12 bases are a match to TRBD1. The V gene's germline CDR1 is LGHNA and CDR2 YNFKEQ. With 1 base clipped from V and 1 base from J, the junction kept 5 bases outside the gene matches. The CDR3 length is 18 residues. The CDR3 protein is CASSQGGTGGFSNQPQHF. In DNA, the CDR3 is TGTGCCAGCAGCCAAGGAGGGACAGGGGGCTTCAGCAATCAGCCCCAGCATTTT.

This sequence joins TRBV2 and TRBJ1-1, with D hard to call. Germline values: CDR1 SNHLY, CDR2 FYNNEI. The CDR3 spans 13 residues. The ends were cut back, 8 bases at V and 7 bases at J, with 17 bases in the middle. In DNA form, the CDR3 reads TGTGCCAGCTCCCGCGGGGTGCTGGGTGAAGCTTTCTTT. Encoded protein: CASSRGVLGEAFF.

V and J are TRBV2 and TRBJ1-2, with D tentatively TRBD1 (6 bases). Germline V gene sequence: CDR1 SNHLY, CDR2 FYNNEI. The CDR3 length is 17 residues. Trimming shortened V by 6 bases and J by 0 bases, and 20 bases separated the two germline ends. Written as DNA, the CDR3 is TGTGCCAGCAGCTCCTCCCCAGACAGGAGAGCTAACTATGGCTACACCTTC. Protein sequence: CASSSSPDRRANYGYTF.

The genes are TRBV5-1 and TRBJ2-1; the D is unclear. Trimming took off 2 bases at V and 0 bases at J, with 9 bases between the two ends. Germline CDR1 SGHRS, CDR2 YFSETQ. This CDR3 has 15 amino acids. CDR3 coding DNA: TGCGCCAGCAGCTTTCAGGCGTCCTCCTACAATGAGCAGTTCTTC. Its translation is CASSFQASSYNEQFF.

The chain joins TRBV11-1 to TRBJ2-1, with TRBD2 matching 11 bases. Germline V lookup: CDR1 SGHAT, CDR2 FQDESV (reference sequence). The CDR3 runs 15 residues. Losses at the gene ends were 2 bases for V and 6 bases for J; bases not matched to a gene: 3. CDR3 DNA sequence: TGTGCCAGCAGCTTACGTACTAGCGGGAGCAATGAGCAGTTCTTC. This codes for CASSLRTSGSNEQFF.

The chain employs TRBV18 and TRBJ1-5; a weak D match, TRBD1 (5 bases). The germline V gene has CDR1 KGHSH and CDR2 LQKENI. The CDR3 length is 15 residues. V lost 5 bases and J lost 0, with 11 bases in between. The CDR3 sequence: CASSSTVNSNQPQHF. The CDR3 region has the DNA TGTGCCAGCTCATCGACAGTCAATAGCAATCAGCCCCAGCATTTT.

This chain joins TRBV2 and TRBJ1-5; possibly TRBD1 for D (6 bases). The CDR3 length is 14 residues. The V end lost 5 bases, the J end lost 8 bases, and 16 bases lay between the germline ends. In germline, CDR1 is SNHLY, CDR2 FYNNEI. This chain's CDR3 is CASSWGGGDEPQHF. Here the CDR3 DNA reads TGTGCCAGCAGTTGGGGAGGGGGGGACGAGCCCCAGCATTTT.

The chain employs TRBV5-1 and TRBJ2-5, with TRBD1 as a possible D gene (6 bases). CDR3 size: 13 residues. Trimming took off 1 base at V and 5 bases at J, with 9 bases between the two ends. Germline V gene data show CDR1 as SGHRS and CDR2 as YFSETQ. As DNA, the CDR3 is TGCGCCAGCAGCTTGCAGGGGTCGGAGACCCAGTACTTC. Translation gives CASSLQGSETQYF.

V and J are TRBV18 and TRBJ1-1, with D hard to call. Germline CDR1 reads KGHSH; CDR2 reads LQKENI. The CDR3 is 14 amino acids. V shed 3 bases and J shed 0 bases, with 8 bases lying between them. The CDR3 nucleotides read TGTGCCAGCTCACCCGGAGGTTTGAACACTGAAGCTTTCTTT. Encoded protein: CASSPGGLNTEAFF.

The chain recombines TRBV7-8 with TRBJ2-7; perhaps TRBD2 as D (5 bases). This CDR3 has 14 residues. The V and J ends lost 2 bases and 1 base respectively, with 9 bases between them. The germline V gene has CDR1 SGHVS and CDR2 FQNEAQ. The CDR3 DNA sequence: TGTGCCAGCAGCTTACAAAGCGGATCCTACGAGCAGTACTTC. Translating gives CASSLQSGSYEQYF.

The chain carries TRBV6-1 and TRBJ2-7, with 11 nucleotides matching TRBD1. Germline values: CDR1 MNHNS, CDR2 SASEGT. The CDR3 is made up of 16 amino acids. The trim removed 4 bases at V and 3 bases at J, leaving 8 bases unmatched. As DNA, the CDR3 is TGTGCCAGCAGTGTCGCCCCCGGGACAGGGGGCTACGAGCAGTACTTC. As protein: CASSVAPGTGGYEQYF.

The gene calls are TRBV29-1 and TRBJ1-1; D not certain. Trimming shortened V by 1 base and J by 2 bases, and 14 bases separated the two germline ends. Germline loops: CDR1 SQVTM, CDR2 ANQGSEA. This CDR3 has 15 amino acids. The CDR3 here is CSVEGSVNFNTEAFF. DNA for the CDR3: TGCAGCGTTGAAGGTAGTGTAAATTTTAACACTGAAGCTTTCTTT. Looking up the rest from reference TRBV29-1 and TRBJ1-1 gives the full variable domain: SAVISQKPSRDICQRGTSLTIQCQVDSQVTMMFWYRQQPGQSLTLIATANQGSEATYESGFVIDKFPISRPNLTFSTLTVSNMSPEDSSIYLCSVEGSVNFNTEAFFGQGTRLTVV.

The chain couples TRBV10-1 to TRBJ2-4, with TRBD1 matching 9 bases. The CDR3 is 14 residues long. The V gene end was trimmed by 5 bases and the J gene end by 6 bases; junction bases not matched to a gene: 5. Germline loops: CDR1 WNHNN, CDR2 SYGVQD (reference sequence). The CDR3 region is CASSKRDRVNIQYF. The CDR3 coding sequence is TGCGCCAGCAGTAAGAGGGACAGGGTAAACATTCAGTACTTC.

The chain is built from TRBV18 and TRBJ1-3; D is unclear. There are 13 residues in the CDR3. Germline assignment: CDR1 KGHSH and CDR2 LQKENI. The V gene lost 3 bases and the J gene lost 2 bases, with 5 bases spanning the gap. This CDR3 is CASSPNAGNTIYF. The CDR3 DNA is TGTGCCAGCTCACCCAATGCTGGAAACACCATATATTTT.